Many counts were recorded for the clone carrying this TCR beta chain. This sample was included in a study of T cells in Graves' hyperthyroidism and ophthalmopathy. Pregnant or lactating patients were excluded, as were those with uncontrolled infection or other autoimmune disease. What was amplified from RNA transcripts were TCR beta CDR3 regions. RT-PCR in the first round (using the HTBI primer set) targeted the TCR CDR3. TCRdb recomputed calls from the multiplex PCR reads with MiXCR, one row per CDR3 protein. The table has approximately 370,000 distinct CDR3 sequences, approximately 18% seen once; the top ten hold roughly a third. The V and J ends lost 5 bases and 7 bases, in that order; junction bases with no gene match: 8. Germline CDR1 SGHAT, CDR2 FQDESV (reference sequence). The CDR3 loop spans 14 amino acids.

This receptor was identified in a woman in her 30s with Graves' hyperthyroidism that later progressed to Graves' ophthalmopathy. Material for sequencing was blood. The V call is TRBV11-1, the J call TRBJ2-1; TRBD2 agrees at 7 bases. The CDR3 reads CASSEWGLRNEQFF. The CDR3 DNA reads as TGTGCCAGCAGCGAATGGGGACTAAGGAATGAGCAGTTCTTC.